This section outlines one T cell receptor beta chain sequence together with its context. Its antigen is unidentified. These data are taken from a study of long-term antiretroviral therapy in people with HIV. General study findings and limits: Older ART regimens were possibly in use when the blood was collected between about 2004 and 2018.

The CDR3 spans 15 residues. Per individual, the PBMC samples numbered at least one pre-ART and at least two post-ART. Treatment for every participant with HIV took place in the United States. Investigators performed immunoSEQ version v3.0 at survey level. Using immunoSEQ multiplex PCR, the repertoire was profiled, and TCRdb retains in-frame clones only, with some absent. The table records roughly 28,000 clones, approximately 95% of them present only once. The chain carries TRBV21-1 and TRBJ2-1; the table assigns TRBD2, which was not confirmed against the DNA. TRBV21-1 is given as a pseudogene. The clonotype was recovered from a man in his fifties with HIV. The sample in question was unsorted PBMCs, obtained 5.3 years after starting antiretroviral therapy. The CDR3 here is CASSTRTSGRNEQFF. The CDR3 DNA is TGTGCCAGCAGCACTAGGACTAGCGGAAGGAATGAGCAGTTCTTC.